This is a list of T cell receptor beta chains from one sample in a study of early T cells in non-severe SARS-CoV-2 infection. In TCRdb, the 5' RACE reads were re-called with MiXCR into one record per CDR3 protein. The sample yields 87,000 or so distinct CDR3 sequences, 9% to 15% seen once. The specimen sequenced was whole blood. The source of these receptors is an adult who was a healthcare worker with PCR-confirmed SARS-CoV-2 infection or an uninfected control (not recorded which). The CDR3 runs from the conserved cysteine through the conserved F or W. Clone sizes are given selectively: once, few, many, or a class where the clone is expanded.

TRBV12-3/TRBV12-4	few	CASSSTGPSSKTIQYF
TRBV7-2	few	CASSQLLEETQYF
TRBV9	many	CASSVEGRGDLVFF
TRBV11-2	.	CASSLDGTSKPYEQYF
TRBV7-9	few	CASSQVRSSYNEQFF
TRBV9	many	CASSEYSGGATYGYTF
TRBV20-1	many	CSARDRSGNEKLFF
TRBV3-1	once	CASSQVQGYGYTF
TRBV3-1	many	CASSQPGYEQYF
TRBV3-1	.	CASSPSWASNEQFF